This T cell receptor beta chain was recorded in a study of human T cells and chemical hapten exposure. The wider study: Researchers reported sensitizing a roughly 2 cm by roughly 2 cm upper inner arm skin site with 2% DPC.

There are a few counts of this clonotype. Per the study methods: Across samples, TCR counts had a median of roughly 96,000 and ranged from about 23,224 to 700,000. TCRdb reanalysed the RACE reads using MiXCR and keeps one entry per CDR3 protein. What appears here as the V and J calls and clone size reflects TCRdb's work, not the paper's. Of 30,000 to 40,000 distinct CDR3 sequences listed, roughly 12% are singletons. Time point denoted: pre-sensitization, week 0. As to treatment: therapeutic diphenylcyclopropenone sensitization with weekly scalp DPC. Total RNA was isolated from whole blood that had not been fractionated. This TCR came from a woman aged 40 to 50 with alopecia areata. Some clones in this sample may be carry-over from other donors' samples. The source material was whole blood, sampled in connection with sensitization to the hapten diphenylcyclopropenone (DPC).

The CDR3 loop is CSAGGTSGTLQFF. The CDR3, as DNA: TGCAGCGCTGGGGGAACTAGCGGGACCCTTCAGTTCTTC. The chain recombines TRBV29-1 with TRBJ2-1; TRBD2 matches at 10 bases. The CDR3 runs 13 residues. The germline V gene has CDR1 SQVTM and CDR2 ANQGSEA. V lost 7 bases and J lost 13; bases outside the gene matches: 13.